This TCR beta chain was observed in a study of metastatic and nonmetastatic thyroid tumors. Overall study: Where malignant and benign thyroid patients were concerned, repertoires were compared across blood and tumor or nodule tissue.

All patients were untreated before thyroid surgery. This clone was seen a handful of times. Other DNA sequences in this sample translate to the same CDR3. TCRdb re-called the PCR reads through MiXCR. This table has 30,000 to 35,000 clones, around 20% appearing once. Sequencing input: blood. The receptor was derived from a female donor with papillary thyroid cancer or a benign thyroid nodule (not recorded which). Some clones in this sample may be carry-over from other donors' samples.

The CDR3 loop reads CASSPGTGKYEQYF. The CDR3 DNA reads TGTGCCAGCAGTCCCGGTACAGGGAAGTACGAGCAGTACTTC. The chain has TRBV6-1 and TRBJ2-7; perhaps TRBD1 as D (6 bases). V lost 5 bases, J lost 4 bases, and 15 bases lay in between. The CDR3 consists of 14 residues. Germline lookup yields CDR1 MNHNS and CDR2 SASEGT.